The 28 T cell receptor beta chains reported below all come from one sample, sequenced in a study of cytomegalovirus exposure and HLA in healthy donors. PCR employed 60 Vbeta and 13 Jbeta primers. Sequenced by immunoSEQ multiplex PCR; TCRdb stores in-frame clones only, minus some. The data show about 160,000 clones, roughly 80% seen once. The sequenced sample was PBMCs. The receptors shown here come from a middle-aged woman in good health and CMV-seronegative.

Turning to this clone: One junction end disagrees with the germline gene, perhaps due to a read error. This chain joins TRBV29-1 and TRBJ1-1, with 7 bases identical to TRBD1. The CDR3 totals 15 residues. The V gene's germline CDR1 is SQVTM and CDR2 ANQGSEA. CDR3 in DNA: TGCAGCGGAAGACAGGGTTGGGGAATGAACACTGAAACTTTCTTT. This encodes CSGRQGWGMNTETFF.

This clone has just a few counts. V gene TRBV6-1 combines with J gene TRBJ1-5; the D gene is possibly TRBD1 (6 bases). This CDR3 region has 15 residues. Deletions cut 0 bases from V and 6 bases from J, with 12 bases between. Germline V gene data show CDR1 as MNHNS and CDR2 as SASEGT. CDR3 sequence reads: CASSEAGGGGQPQHF. CDR3 DNA sequence: TGTGCCAGCAGTGAAGCGGGCGGGGGCGGTCAGCCCCAGCATTTT.

The V gene is TRBV6-5, the J gene TRBJ1-2; TRBD1 matches at 7 bases. Germline lookup yields CDR1 MNHEY and CDR2 SVGAGI. After removal of 6 bases from V and 3 bases from J, the junction contained 4 bases not matched to a gene. The CDR3 has 13 amino acids. CDR3 nucleotide sequence: TGTGCCAGCAGCTGGGACAGAGACTATGGCTACACCTTC. As protein: CASSWDRDYGYTF.

The chain joins TRBV6-1 to TRBJ2-7, with TRBD1 matching 8 bases. The ends lost 11 bases at V and 0 bases at J; junction bases unmatched: 9. The CDR3 runs to 14 residues. Germline lookup yields CDR1 MNHNS and CDR2 SASEGT. CDR3 in amino acids: CASTRDRTSYEQYF. Here the CDR3 DNA reads TGTGCCTCTACCCGGGACAGGACCTCCTACGAGCAGTACTTC.

The chain recombines TRBV7-9 with TRBJ1-6, with D perhaps matching TRBD1 (6 bases). The CDR3 is 14 amino acids. Trimming removed 3 bases from V and 6 bases from J, with 9 bases in between. CDR1 is SEHNR, CDR2 FQNEAQ, per germline (reference sequence). The CDR3 protein is CASSLDSFNSPLHF. In DNA, the CDR3 is TGTGCCAGCAGCTTGGACAGTTTTAATTCACCCCTCCACTTT.

The genes are TRBV6-5 and TRBJ2-7, with TRBD2 matching over 8 bases. Looked up from germline, CDR1 is MNHEY and CDR2 is SVGAGI. The junction had 6 bases not matched to a gene; V was cut back by 4 bases and J by 1 base. CDR3 length equals 15 residues. As DNA, the CDR3 is TGTGCCAGCAGTTCCTGGGTAGCGGGGTCCTACGAGCAGTACTTC. Encoded protein: CASSSWVAGSYEQYF.

This clone was detected a few times. Written as DNA, the CDR3 is TGTGCCACCAGCCCCGTGGGTCAGGGGGGCGGCTACACCTTC. Protein product: CATSPVGQGGGYTF. The chain carries TRBV15 and TRBJ1-2, with TRBD1 matching over 7 bases. The CDR3 spans 14 residues. The V gene end was trimmed by 5 bases and the J gene end by 8 bases; junction bases not matched to a gene: 11. Germline V gene data show CDR1 as LNHNV and CDR2 as YYDKDF (reference sequence).

This chain connects TRBV6-5 to TRBJ1-2; D possibly corresponds to TRBD1 (5 bases). Germline CDR1 reads MNHEY; CDR2 reads SVGAGI. V shed 6 bases and J shed 8 bases, with 16 bases lying between them. This CDR3 contains 13 residues. CDR3 region: CASSPREDRGYTF. The DNA of the CDR3 is TGTGCCAGCAGCCCCAGGGAGGATAGAGGCTACACCTTC.

This clone was seen only once. This chain's CDR3 is CASTPGQGTDTQYF. The CDR3 region has the DNA TGCGCCAGCACTCCCGGACAGGGGACAGATACGCAGTATTTT. V gene TRBV5-1 combines with J gene TRBJ2-3; 9 positions match TRBD1. Germline lookup yields CDR1 SGHRS and CDR2 YFSETQ. V was clipped by 6 bases and J by 3 bases; unmatched bases: 5. The CDR3 totals 14 residues.

The genes are TRBV6-4 and TRBJ2-3, with 8 bases identical to TRBD2. V dropped 6 bases and J dropped 0; count of bases not matched to a gene: 20. The CDR3 spans 20 residues. Germline values: CDR1 MRHNA, CDR2 SNTAGT. As DNA, the CDR3 is TGTGCCAGCAGCATCGGGGGGCCAGCGGGGGTCCTGACTAGCACAGATACGCAGTATTTT. This encodes CASSIGGPAGVLTSTDTQYF.

This clone was detected only once. The rearrangement links TRBV6-5 to TRBJ2-7, with TRBD1 identical over 8 bases. The ends lost 5 bases at V and 8 bases at J; junction bases unmatched: 8. The CDR3 length is 13 residues. CDR1 is MNHEY and CDR2 is SVGAGI in the germline V gene. As DNA, the CDR3 is TGTGCCAGCAGTGAAGTCAGGGGGCAAAAGCAGTACTTC. This sequence encodes CASSEVRGQKQYF.

This chain connects TRBV4-1 to TRBJ1-5; maybe TRBD1 (5 bases). The germline V gene encodes CDR1 MGHRA and CDR2 YSYEKL. Deletions cut 4 bases from V and 6 bases from J, with 10 bases between. The CDR3 spans 13 residues. The CDR3 DNA sequence: TGCGCCAGCAGCCTCCAGGGAGGTCAGCCCCAGCATTTT. This encodes CASSLQGGQPQHF.

The chain couples TRBV5-1 to TRBJ2-2; 7 nucleotides match TRBD1. The CDR3 consists of 15 residues. Germline trimming cut 7 bases from V and 2 bases from J; bases unmatched to any gene: 8. Germline values: CDR1 SGHRS, CDR2 YFSETQ. CDR3: CASGRDSQNTGELFF. DNA for the CDR3: TGCGCCAGCGGCCGGGACAGTCAAAACACCGGGGAGCTGTTTTTT.

J is TRBJ2-2 and V is TRBV5-1, with 8 bases aligning to TRBD2. This CDR3 contains 15 residues. From germline, CDR1 is SGHRS and CDR2 YFSETQ. The V and J ends lost 4 bases and 3 bases, in that order; junction bases with no gene match: 5. DNA of the CDR3: TGCGCCAGCAGCCTCCAAGCGGGGGACACCGGGGAGCTGTTTTTT. Amino acids: CASSLQAGDTGELFF.

The J gene is TRBJ2-5, the V gene TRBV7-2; 8 nucleotides agree with TRBD2. Germline loops: CDR1 SGHTA, CDR2 FQGNSA. This CDR3 contains 15 residues. The trim removed 3 bases at V and 4 bases at J, leaving 7 bases unmatched. CDR3 region: CASSFQRGLGETQYF. CDR3 nucleotide sequence: TGTGCCAGCAGCTTTCAGCGGGGGCTCGGAGAGACCCAGTACTTC.

CDR3 sequence: CASSIGGLLQETQYF. The CDR3 DNA reads as TGTGCCAGTAGTATCGGAGGGCTACTCCAAGAGACCCAGTACTTC. The J gene is TRBJ2-5, the V gene TRBV19; D is possibly TRBD2 (6 bases). The CDR3 consists of 15 residues. From germline, CDR1 is LNHDA and CDR2 SQIVND (reference sequence). V was pared by 3 bases and J by 1 base, with 12 bases between.

This chain links TRBV19 with TRBJ1-5; a possible D gene is TRBD1 (5 bases). Trimming removed 3 bases from V and 5 bases from J, with 14 bases in between. The germline V gene encodes CDR1 LNHDA and CDR2 SQIVND (reference sequence). This CDR3 comprises 15 residues. The CDR3 DNA follows: TGTGCCAGTAGTATTGCTCGGGCGGGGGATCAGCCCCAGCATTTT. It encodes CASSIARAGDQPQHF.

V usage is TRBV5-4 and J usage is TRBJ2-1; maybe TRBD1 (6 bases). This CDR3 has 15 residues. Germline V lookup: CDR1 SGHNT, CDR2 YYREEE (reference sequence). V lost 1 base, J lost 7 bases, and 15 bases lay in between. The CDR3 DNA is TGTGCCAGCAGCTTGTTCGGCAGGGGCCCTAATGAGCAGTTCTTC. Translation gives CASSLFGRGPNEQFF. The full variable domain, in which reference TRBV5-4 and TRBJ2-1 provide the parts outside the CDR3, is ETGVTQSPTHLIKTRGQQVTLRCSSQSGHNTVSWYQQALGQGPQFIFQYYREEENGRGNFPPRFSGLQFPNYSSELNVNALELDDSALYLCASSLFGRGPNEQFFGPGTRLTVL.

The chain is built from TRBV28 and TRBJ2-1; TRBD2 aligns across 12 bases. From germline, CDR1 is MDHEN and CDR2 SYDVKM. CDR3 length: 15 residues. Trimming at V came to 6 bases and at J to 4 bases, leaving 4 bases not matched to a gene. CDR3 amino acids: CASSQTSGGYNEQFF. The DNA for the CDR3 is TGTGCCAGCAGCCAGACTAGCGGGGGATACAATGAGCAGTTCTTC.

The V gene is TRBV18, the J gene TRBJ2-4, with a possible D match to TRBD2 (5 bases). This CDR3 is built from 17 residues. In germline, CDR1 is KGHSH, CDR2 LQKENI. Trimming removed 0 bases from V and 0 bases from J, with 12 bases in between. CDR3 bases: TGTGCCAGCTCACCACCTGAGGGCCTGGTAGCCAAAAACATTCAGTACTTC. Encoded protein: CASSPPEGLVAKNIQYF.

The chain links TRBV5-1 to TRBJ2-2, with 7 bases identical to TRBD1. CDR1 is SGHRS and CDR2 is YFSETQ in the germline V gene. The CDR3 is 16 residues long. The V and J ends lost 0 bases and 0 bases, in that order; junction bases with no gene match: 2. The CDR3: CASSLGGTANTGELFF. The CDR3 DNA reads as TGCGCCAGCAGCTTGGGAGGGACAGCGAACACCGGGGAGCTGTTTTTT.

This clone appeared a few times. The chain recombines TRBV6-1 with TRBJ1-5, with a possible D match to TRBD1 (6 bases). Germline-derived CDR1 and CDR2 are MNHNS and SASEGT. This CDR3 spans 14 amino acids. Trimming took 8 bases from V and 7 from J, leaving 18 bases between them. The CDR3 coding sequence is TGTGCCAGCGGGGGCAGGGGAGAAAGGCAGCCCCAGCATTTT. This gives the protein CASGGRGERQPQHF.

The chain uses TRBV2 and TRBJ2-1, with D perhaps matching TRBD1 (5 bases). The ends were cut back, 1 base at V and 2 bases at J, with 9 bases in the middle. Looked up from germline, CDR1 is SNHLY and CDR2 is FYNNEI. The CDR3 is 15 amino acids. This CDR3 is CASSEEGPTYNEQFF. CDR3 nucleotides: TGTGCCAGCAGTGAAGAGGGGCCCACCTACAATGAGCAGTTCTTC.

CDR3 region: CASSTGTGGGNQPQHF. The DNA for the CDR3 is TGTGCCAGCAGTACCGGGACAGGGGGCGGCAATCAGCCCCAGCATTTT. This chain connects TRBV9 to TRBJ1-5, with 12 bases fitting TRBD1. Germline lookup yields CDR1 SGDLS and CDR2 YYNGEE. The CDR3 contains 16 residues. J was trimmed by 2 bases and V by 5 bases; bases with no gene match: 5.

The V gene is TRBV5-1, the J gene TRBJ1-4; no definite D call. Germline values: CDR1 SGHRS, CDR2 YFSETQ. V was shortened by 0 bases and J by 7 bases, with 10 bases between the two germline ends. CDR3 size: 14 residues. The CDR3 loop is CASSLVEGGEKLFF. For the CDR3, the DNA is TGCGCCAGCAGCTTGGTCGAGGGTGGTGAAAAACTGTTTTTT. The full variable domain, in which reference TRBV5-1 and TRBJ1-4 provide the parts outside the CDR3, is KAGVTQTPRYLIKTRGQQVTLSCSPISGHRSVSWYQQTPGQGLQFLFEYFSETQRNKGNFPGRFSGRQFSNSRSEMNVSTLELGDSALYLCASSLVEGGEKLFFGSGTQLSVL.

The chain uses TRBV14 and TRBJ2-3, with 7 nucleotides matching TRBD2. The germline gives CDR1 SGHDN, CDR2 FVKESK. The CDR3 extends over 19 amino acids. After removal of 4 bases from V and 1 base from J, the junction contained 17 bases not matched to a gene. As DNA, the CDR3 is TGTGCCAGCAGCCCTAAGTTTCGATGGGCGGCGGGGGGCACAGATACGCAGTATTTT. Translated: CASSPKFRWAAGGTDTQYF.

CDR3 sequence (DNA): TGTGCCAGCAGCTCCGAGGGGGGGGAGACCCAGTACTTC. Its translation: CASSSEGGETQYF. The V call is TRBV11-1, the J call TRBJ2-5, with D maybe TRBD2 (7 bases). This CDR3 has 13 amino acids. Trimming stripped 4 bases from V and 5 bases from J, with 11 bases between. Germline V gene data show CDR1 as SGHAT and CDR2 as FQDESV (reference sequence).

The CDR3 bases are TGTGCCAGCAGCTTAGTATCGACAGGGGACACTGAAGCTTTCTTT. Translation: CASSLVSTGDTEAFF. The rearrangement joins TRBV7-9 to TRBJ1-1, with 8 bases aligning to TRBD1. The CDR3 consists of 15 residues. The germline V gene has CDR1 SEHNR and CDR2 FQNEAQ (reference sequence). The V gene end was trimmed by 1 base and the J gene end by 3 bases; junction bases not matched to a gene: 4. Full variable domain (remainder filled in from reference TRBV7-9 and TRBJ1-1): DTGVSQNPRHKITKRGQNVTFRCDPISEHNRLYWYRQTLGQGPEFLTYFQNEAQLEKSRLLSDRFSAERPKGSFSTLEIQRTEQGDSAMYLCASSLVSTGDTEAFFGQGTRLTVV.